Each of the 8 T cell receptor beta chains below was sequenced from the same sample in a study of early T cells in non-severe SARS-CoV-2 infection. TCRdb reanalysed the 5' RACE reads using MiXCR and keeps one entry per CDR3 protein. Of 80,000 to 95,000 distinct CDR3 sequences listed, approximately 15% were seen once; the top ten hold under 8%. Sample: whole blood. The origin of the receptors is an adult who was a healthcare worker with PCR-confirmed SARS-CoV-2 infection or an uninfected control (not recorded which).

The rearrangement links TRBV24-1 to TRBJ2-1; TRBD2 matches 10 bases. V trimming: 5 bases; J trimming: 7 bases; junction bases outside the gene matches: 4. The CDR3 covers 14 residues. CDR1 and CDR2 from the germline V gene are KGHDR and SFDVKD. The CDR3 here is CATSALAGNNEQFF. CDR3 coding DNA: TGTGCCACCAGTGCACTAGCGGGGAATAATGAGCAGTTCTTC.

V and J are TRBV7-2 and TRBJ2-5; D possibly uses TRBD1 or TRBD2 (5 bases each). The CDR3 sequence is 17 residues long. Germline assignment: CDR1 SGHTA and CDR2 FQGNSA. V dropped 1 base and J dropped 7 bases, with 22 bases sitting between them. The CDR3 DNA follows: TGTGCCAGCAGCTTAGAGGGGAGCAGACAAGATAAAGGGACCCAGTACTTC. Amino acids: CASSLEGSRQDKGTQYF.

The CDR3 protein is CASTPLAATSNQPQHF. For the CDR3, the DNA is TGTGCCAGTACCCCCTTGGCAGCAACTAGCAATCAGCCCCAGCATTTT. V usage is TRBV19 and J usage is TRBJ1-5; no clear D gene. Germline lookup yields CDR1 LNHDA and CDR2 SQIVND (reference sequence). The ends were cut back, 7 bases at V and 0 bases at J, with 16 bases in the middle. The CDR3 is made up of 16 amino acids.

By sample share, this clonotype is medium-sized. V is TRBV29-1 and J is TRBJ2-7; weak D call: TRBD2 (5 bases). The V gene's germline CDR1 is SQVTM and CDR2 ANQGSEA. The CDR3 spans 12 residues. V lost 4 bases, J lost 4 bases, and 11 bases lay in between. The CDR3 sequence: CSVVSQRYEQYF. The CDR3 coding sequence is TGCAGCGTTGTTTCCCAGCGGTACGAGCAGTACTTC.

This clonotype was seen only a few times. The chain joins TRBV12-3 or TRBV12-4 to TRBJ1-5; TRBD1 aligns across 8 bases. There are 12 residues in the CDR3. V was clipped by 1 base and J by 12 bases; unmatched bases: 2. This CDR3 is CASSLGTGHQHF. The CDR3 coding sequence is TGTGCCAGCAGTTTAGGGACAGGGCACCAGCATTTT.

The chain carries TRBV11-2 and TRBJ2-5; 7 nucleotides match TRBD1. Trimming removed 1 base from V and 2 bases from J; junction bases left unmatched: 4. This CDR3 is built from 15 residues. Germline V CDR1 and CDR2: SGHAT, FQNNGV. DNA of the CDR3: TGTGCCAGCAGCTTAGCGGGGACAGAGCAAGAGACCCAGTACTTC. It encodes CASSLAGTEQETQYF. Full variable domain (remainder filled in from reference TRBV11-2 and TRBJ2-5): EAGVAQSPRYKIIEKRQSVAFWCNPISGHATLYWYQQILGQGPKLLIQFQNNGVVDDSQLPKDRFSAERLKGVDSTLKIQPAKLEDSAVYLCASSLAGTEQETQYFGPGTRLLVL.

This clonotype was recorded many times. V gene TRBV4-3 combines with J gene TRBJ2-5; the match to TRBD2 covers 9 bases. The V and J ends lost 0 bases and 1 base, in that order; junction bases with no gene match: 0. Per the germline V gene, CDR1 is LGHNA and CDR2 is YSLEER. This CDR3 is built from 15 residues. Written as DNA, the CDR3 is TGCGCCAGCAGCCAAGAGCGGGGGGGCCAAGAGACCCAGTACTTC. Its translation: CASSQERGGQETQYF.

The chain joins TRBV7-2 to TRBJ1-6, with TRBD1 matching over 7 bases. CDR1 SGHTA and CDR2 FQGNSA come from the germline V gene. The J segment lost 7 bases and the V segment lost 6 bases, leaving 9 bases of the junction unmatched. The CDR3 has 15 amino acids. CDR3 sequence (DNA): TGTGCCAGCAGTCCAGACAGGGTTGTAAATTCACCCCTCCACTTT. Residues: CASSPDRVVNSPLHF.